A single sample is the source of the 11 T cell receptor beta chains below, sequenced in a study of cytomegalovirus exposure and HLA in healthy donors. The study ran its PCR with 60 Vbeta and 13 Jbeta primers. The table came from immunoSEQ multiplex PCR; TCRdb's copy has only in-frame clones and leaves some out. This sample has approximately 150,000 clones, with around 75% found just once. The sequenced material came from PBMCs. The receptors stem from a woman aged 25 to 39 in good health and CMV-seronegative.

This clone was observed a single time. The chain joins TRBV20-1 to TRBJ2-1; D is possibly TRBD1 (5 bases). The V end was cut by 3 bases, the J end by 10 bases, with 10 bases between. This CDR3 is built from 11 residues. Germline V lookup: CDR1 DFQATT, CDR2 SNEGSKA (reference sequence). The CDR3 sequence: CSARLRVEQFF. DNA for the CDR3: TGCAGTGCTAGGCTCAGGGTCGAGCAGTTCTTC.

This chain joins TRBV6-1 and TRBJ1-5; 9 bases fit TRBD1. The germline V gene has CDR1 MNHNS and CDR2 SASEGT. V shed 1 base, J shed 6 bases, and the junction held 7 bases outside the gene matches. The CDR3 is made up of 16 amino acids. For the CDR3, the DNA is TGTGCCAGCAGTGAAGTCGACAGGGGGTTCGGTCAGCCCCAGCATTTT. Encoded protein: CASSEVDRGFGQPQHF.

This sequence joins TRBV9 and TRBJ2-2; 11 bases are a match to TRBD2. Germline lookup yields CDR1 SGDLS and CDR2 YYNGEE. The V gene end was trimmed by 0 bases and the J gene end by 3 bases; junction bases not matched to a gene: 4. The length of the CDR3 is 17 residues. CDR3 bases: TGTGCCAGCAGCGTAGGGCTAGCGGGGGGTCACACCGGGGAGCTGTTTTTT. Translation gives CASSVGLAGGHTGELFF.

The chain employs TRBV15 and TRBJ2-4, with TRBD2 matching over 8 bases. The trim removed 1 base at V and 8 bases at J, leaving 10 bases unmatched. In germline, CDR1 is LNHNV, CDR2 YYDKDF (reference sequence). This CDR3 has 16 amino acids. The DNA of the CDR3 is TGTGCCACCAGCAGAGGATCCGGGGGGGGAGAGGACATTCAGTACTTC. Residues: CATSRGSGGGEDIQYF.

V gene TRBV13 combines with J gene TRBJ1-3, with unresolved D. Trimming shortened V by 2 bases and J by 4 bases, and 15 bases separated the two germline ends. There are 16 residues in the CDR3. Germline CDR1 PRHDT, CDR2 FYEKMQ (reference sequence). The CDR3 sequence: CASSLSRVTGGNTIYF. CDR3 coding DNA: TGTGCCAGCAGCTTATCTCGGGTAACGGGGGGAAACACCATATATTTT.

The CDR3 DNA follows: TGTGCCAGCTCACCAGGGACAAATTCCTACGAGCAGTACTTC. Its protein product is CASSPGTNSYEQYF. The V call is TRBV18, the J call TRBJ2-7; TRBD1 might be the D (6 bases). Between the trimmed V and J ends, which lost 2 bases and 1 base, there was a span of 9 bases. The CDR3 runs 14 residues. The germline gives CDR1 KGHSH, CDR2 LQKENI. Drawing the rest from reference TRBV18 and TRBJ2-7, the complete variable domain is NAGVMQNPRHLVRRRGQEARLRCSPMKGHSHVYWYRQLPEEGLKFMVYLQKENIIDESGMPKERFSAEFPKEGPSILRIQQVVRGDSAAYFCASSPGTNSYEQYFGPGTRLTVT.

This clone occurred once. The chain recombines TRBV11-2 with TRBJ1-5, with TRBD1 matching over 7 bases. The J segment lost 3 bases and the V segment lost 5 bases, leaving 4 bases of the junction unmatched. The CDR3 is 14 amino acids. Per the germline V gene, CDR1 is SGHAT and CDR2 is FQNNGV. CDR3 nucleotide sequence: TGTGCCAGCAGCATGACAGGGAACAATCAGCCCCAGCATTTT. Encoded protein: CASSMTGNNQPQHF.

CDR3 sequence (DNA): TGCGCCAGCAGCCCAAGACTAGCGGTTGACGAGCAGTACTTC. Translation gives CASSPRLAVDEQYF. The V and J genes are TRBV5-1 and TRBJ2-5, with TRBD2 matching 9 bases. The end of the DNA fits TRBJ2-7 better, so the J call may be wrong. Germline-derived CDR1 and CDR2 are SGHRS and YFSETQ. This CDR3 has 14 amino acids.

This chain joins TRBV5-1 and TRBJ2-6; 9 nucleotides line up with TRBD2. Trimming took 2 bases from V and 4 from J; bases not matched to a gene: 1. CDR1 is SGHRS and CDR2 is YFSETQ in the germline V gene. This CDR3 contains 15 residues. The CDR3 DNA reads TGCGCCAGCAGCTTTGGGACTAGCGGGGCCAACGTCCTGACTTTC. Translating gives CASSFGTSGANVLTF. Using reference TRBV5-1 and TRBJ2-6 for the parts outside the CDR3, the full variable domain is KAGVTQTPRYLIKTRGQQVTLSCSPISGHRSVSWYQQTPGQGLQFLFEYFSETQRNKGNFPGRFSGRQFSNSRSEMNVSTLELGDSALYLCASSFGTSGANVLTFGAGSRLTVL.

The chain has TRBV5-1 and TRBJ2-7; possible D gene TRBD1, 5 bases. The ends were cut back, 0 bases at V and 2 bases at J, with 9 bases in the middle. The CDR3 runs 14 residues. CDR1 SGHRS and CDR2 YFSETQ come from the germline V gene. In nucleotides, the CDR3 is TGCGCCAGCAGCTTGGCACCAGGGCCCTACGAGCAGTACTTC. Translated, it gives CASSLAPGPYEQYF. Full variable domain (rest looked up from reference TRBV5-1 and TRBJ2-7): KAGVTQTPRYLIKTRGQQVTLSCSPISGHRSVSWYQQTPGQGLQFLFEYFSETQRNKGNFPGRFSGRQFSNSRSEMNVSTLELGDSALYLCASSLAPGPYEQYFGPGTRLTVT.

This rearrangement joins TRBV5-1 to TRBJ1-4, with D perhaps TRBD1 (5 bases). Between the trimmed V and J ends, which lost 0 bases and 7 bases, there was a span of 10 bases. The CDR3 has 14 residues. CDR1 SGHRS and CDR2 YFSETQ come from the germline V gene. CDR3 in DNA: TGCGCCAGCAGCTTGGGACAGAGACGTGAAAAACTGTTTTTT. It translates to CASSLGQRREKLFF. Based on the CDR3 plus reference TRBV5-1 and TRBJ1-4, the full variable domain is KAGVTQTPRYLIKTRGQQVTLSCSPISGHRSVSWYQQTPGQGLQFLFEYFSETQRNKGNFPGRFSGRQFSNSRSEMNVSTLELGDSALYLCASSLGQRREKLFFGSGTQLSVL.